One T cell receptor beta chain is described in this entry. There are 14 residues in the CDR3. From germline, CDR1 is SQVTM and CDR2 ANQGSEA. The data originate from a study of tumor-infiltrating lymphocytes in primary liver carcinoma. Co-extraction of both nucleic acids (RNA and DNA) used about 18-34 mg of unsorted bulk tissue. Patients diagnosed with primary liver carcinoma received treatment through surgical resection. TCR beta cDNA was prepared out of roughly 0.45 ug total RNA by means of a constant-region primer. It was through three nested multiplex PCR rounds of slightly modified ARM-PCR that TCR beta libraries arose. A C-beta reverse primer was combined with TRBV1-TRBV30 forward primers in the first two PCR rounds, and each round had 9 to 10 cycles. One entry per CDR3 protein results from TCRdb running MiXCR on the multiplex PCR reads. The table includes around 78,000 distinct CDR3 sequences, 71% detected once.

This chain uses TRBV29-1 with TRBJ1-5, with D tentatively TRBD1 (6 bases). Gene TRBJ2-3 matches the end of the DNA better, so the J call may be wrong. This clonotype was sampled from a woman aged 60-70 years with primary liver carcinoma and hepatitis B virus infection. The sample was liver tumor tissue from sampling region 4. Subset reported: tumor region T4, right-lateral pole. This chain's CDR3 is CSAAGTGPNQLQYF. The CDR3 bases are TGCAGCGCCGCCGGTACAGGGCCCAATCAGCTCCAGTATTTT.